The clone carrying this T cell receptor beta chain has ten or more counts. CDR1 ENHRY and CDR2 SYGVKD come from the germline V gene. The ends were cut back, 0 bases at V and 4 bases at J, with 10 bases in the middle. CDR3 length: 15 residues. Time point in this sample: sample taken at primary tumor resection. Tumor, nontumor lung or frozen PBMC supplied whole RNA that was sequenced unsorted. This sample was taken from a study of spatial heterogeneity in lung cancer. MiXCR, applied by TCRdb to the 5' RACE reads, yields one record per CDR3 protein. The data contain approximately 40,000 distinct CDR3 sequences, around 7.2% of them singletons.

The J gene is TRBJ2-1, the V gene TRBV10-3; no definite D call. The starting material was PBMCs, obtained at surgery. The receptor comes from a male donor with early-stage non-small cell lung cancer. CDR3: CAISESSNRYNEQFF. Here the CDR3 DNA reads TGTGCCATCAGTGAGTCTAGCAATCGATACAATGAGCAGTTCTTC.